The T cell receptor (beta chain) under discussion was sequenced for a study of Ad26.COV2.S vaccination and SARS-CoV-2 variants. General study findings and limits: Using TCR breadth and depth analyses may have led to underestimated total T cell responses.

Specified treatment: roughly 18 received Ad26.COV2.S at low or high dose, single or two shots; roughly five received placebo; per-sample allocation not given. Samples came from day 63 after the first vaccine or placebo injection. Donation was by an adult aged 18-55 years who was in Boston. In the case of this clone: Its matching antigen is unknown.

Trimming removed 2 bases at V and 9 bases at J, with 7 bases between. The germline gives CDR1 SGHAT, CDR2 FQDESV (reference sequence). The CDR3 is 11 residues long. Data came from immunoSEQ multiplex PCR; TCRdb stores just in-frame clones and leaves some out. The repertoire holds hundreds of thousands of clones, 80% to 95% seen once, with approximately 12% in the top ten. The TCR sequence derives from a person aged 18 to 59 who received the Ad26.COV2.S COVID-19 vaccine or a placebo. V and J are TRBV11-1 and TRBJ1-1; a possible D gene is TRBD1 (5 bases). Material: peripheral blood, obtained in a trial of Ad26.COV2.S vaccine versus placebo. Written as DNA, the CDR3 is TGTGCCAGCAGCTTACAGGGAAAAGCTTTCTTT. Protein sequence: CASSLQGKAFF. The full variable domain, in which reference TRBV11-1 and TRBJ1-1 provide the parts outside the CDR3, is EAEVAQSPRYKITEKSQAVAFWCDPISGHATLYWYRQILGQGPELLVQFQDESVVDDSQLPKDRFSAERLKGVDSTLKIQPAELGDSAMYLCASSLQGKAFFGQGTRLTVV.